The following is a T cell receptor (beta chain) sequence with its context. Germline assignment: CDR1 SEHNR and CDR2 FQNEAQ (reference sequence). This CDR3 has 17 amino acids. Trimming took 4 bases from V and 0 from J; bases not matched to a gene: 9. In the study's own analysis: The authors estimated nucleated cell counts from reference gene primer amplification. TCRdb's copy holds only in-frame clones and misses some; the assay was immunoSEQ multiplex PCR. V and J calls plus clone size are reproduced from that table; the DNA served to infer D and trimming. The data show nearly 250,000 clones, 86% seen once. Resolution of symptoms, clearance, or two negative PCRs was present in recovered Cohort 3 donors. These data originate in a study of blood T cell repertoires in COVID-19. Study background: Samples of COVID-19 (acute and convalescent) were obtained from the United States, Italy and Spain. PBMCs, B-cell-depleted T cells, or T cells provided the cDNA or gDNA that made up the material.

Sequencing used PBMCs or T cells enriched from blood (not recorded which). The sequence was collected from a woman aged 45-59 years who had recovered from COVID-19. The chain combines TRBV7-9 with TRBJ1-1, with 9 positions matching TRBD1. DNA for the CDR3: TGTGCCAGCAGCTCTCTCTGGACAGGGGTAATGAACACTGAAGCTTTCTTT. It is translated as CASSSLWTGVMNTEAFF.